This TCR beta chain originates from a study of OX40 agonist ivuxolimab in advanced cancers. Study context: Of mixed ages from about 20 to 90 and averaging around 60 years, the group was 65% to 85% male.

V was cut by 5 bases and J by 1 base, with 12 bases left in between. Germline CDR1 reads LNHDA; CDR2 reads SQIVND (reference sequence). The CDR3 runs 14 residues. Of note for this clone: The antigen remains unidentified.

Findings of the study overall: More expanded clones were seen, on average, in CD8+ T cells than in CD4+. In the 0.1 to 3.0 mg/kg range, CD4+ and CD8+ blood T cells had expanded clonally by week 6.

TCRdb's table, derived via immunoSEQ multiplex PCR, lists solely in-frame clones and lacks some. The table has some 45,000 clones, 82% seen once. This chain links TRBV19 with TRBJ2-7; D tentatively fits TRBD1 or TRBD2 (5 bases each). The source of this sequence is an adult with an advanced solid tumor such as melanoma, head and neck, liver or kidney cancer. The sample was CD4+ or CD8+ T cells sorted from blood, taken in a trial of the OX40 agonist ivuxolimab. Here the CDR3 reads CASSGFGGSYEQYF. The CDR3 DNA is TGTGCCAGTAGTGGATTTGGGGGTTCCTACGAGCAGTACTTC.